This TCR beta chain is drawn from a study of beta chain features in type 1 diabetes. Investigators reverse transcribed all isolated RNA, so they sequenced expressed TCRB transcripts. The protocol was immunoSEQ multiplex PCR, while the TCRdb copy is restricted to in-frame clones and leaves out a portion. The repertoire holds under 450,000 clones, with more than 11% as singletons. This clone was detected a few times. Cells sorted by CD45RO/CCR7/CD25/CD127/CD95/CD27 comprised CD4+ naive, central memory, regulatory and stem cell-like memory cells. Germline V lookup: CDR1 SQVTM, CDR2 ANQGSEA. The length of the CDR3 is 14 residues. The V gene end was trimmed by 7 bases and the J gene end by 1 base; junction bases not matched to a gene: 7.

The sequenced sample was naive CD4+ T cells from blood. This chain uses TRBV29-1 with TRBJ1-1; 9 bases are a match to TRBD1. The sequence was collected from a man aged 30 to 45 in good health. In nucleotides, the CDR3 is TGCAGCGACGGACAGGGGATAGGGAACACTGAAGCTTTCTTT. Translating gives CSDGQGIGNTEAFF.